This TCR beta chain is drawn from a study of shared T cell receptors in the human thymus. Produced via immunoSEQ multiplex PCR; TCRdb's table is partial and in-frame only. The sample holds 540,000 or so clones, more than 75% seen once. This clone has more than one count but fewer than ten. The sample also formed part of further work on human thymus T cells. That study reports: During corrective heart surgery, resections were taken, and the thymus tissue came from them.

Sequences were obtained from thymocytes. The sequence was collected from a boy under two years old with a congenital heart defect.

CDR3 bases: TGTGCCAGCAGCGCCTCCTTTTCAGGGGGTCCCTATGGCTACACCTTC. Its translation: CASSASFSGGPYGYTF. The V gene is TRBV5-6, the J gene TRBJ1-2; TRBD1 agrees at 7 bases. This CDR3 region has 16 residues. V was pared by 4 bases and J by 4 bases, with 13 bases of the junction left unmatched. The V gene's germline CDR1 is SGHDT and CDR2 YYEEEE.